This T cell receptor (beta chain) was recovered during a study of regulatory T cells in long-lasting Graves disease. Across the study: Patients with persistent Graves' disease had over 5 years of antithyroid drugs and persistent TSH receptor antibodies.

Time point described: persistent/refractory GD, antithyroid drugs over 5 years with positive TRAb. Extracted PBMC RNA gave rise to the TCR library. Doctors identified Graves' disease using the American Thyroid Association guidelines. Arm-PCR of CDR3 regions and iRepertoire HTBI primers were the basis on which TCR beta libraries were built. Authors' analysis steps: The samples yielded 62 TRBV and around 14 TRBJ segments. TCRdb reprocessed the multiplex PCR reads via MiXCR and lists one record per CDR3 protein. The V and J calls, along with clone size, are taken from TCRdb and not from the paper's own processing. The table has under 500,000 distinct CDR3 sequences, less than 25% seen once; the top ten hold around 20%. This clonotype was counted ten times or more. V was clipped by 2 bases and J by 7 bases; unmatched bases: 8. The CDR3 totals 15 residues. Germline CDR1 reads MDHEN; CDR2 reads SYDVKM.

The V and J genes are TRBV28 and TRBJ2-5, with TRBD1 matching 9 bases. This TCR was sampled from a female donor with Graves disease. The specimen was peripheral blood mononuclear cells (PBMCs), collected when the disease was refractory, from a patient treated with antithyroid drugs. This CDR3 is CASSLGTGNGRTQYF. The CDR3 nucleotides are TGTGCCAGCAGTTTAGGGACAGGGAATGGGAGGACCCAGTACTTC.